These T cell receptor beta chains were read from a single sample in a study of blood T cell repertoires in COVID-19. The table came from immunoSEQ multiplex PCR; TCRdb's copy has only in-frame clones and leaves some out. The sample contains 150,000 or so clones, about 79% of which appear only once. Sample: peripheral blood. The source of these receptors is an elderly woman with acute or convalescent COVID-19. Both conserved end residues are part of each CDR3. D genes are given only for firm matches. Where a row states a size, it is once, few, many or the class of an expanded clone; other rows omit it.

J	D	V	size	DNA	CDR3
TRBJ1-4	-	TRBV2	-	TGTGCCAGCAGGGACAGTGTGGCTGAAAAACTGTTTTTT	CASRDSVAEKLFF
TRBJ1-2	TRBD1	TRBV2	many	TGTGCCAGCAGGACGGGACAGGGGCATGGCTACACCTTC	CASRTGQGHGYTF
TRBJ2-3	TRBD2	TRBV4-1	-	TGCGCCAGCAGCCAAGGGGGACTAAACACAGATACGCAGTATTTT	CASSQGGLNTDTQYF
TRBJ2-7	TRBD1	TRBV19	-	TGTGCCAGTACGCGGACAGGAAGATCCTACGAGCAGTACTTC	CASTRTGRSYEQYF
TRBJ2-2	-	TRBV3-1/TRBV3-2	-	TGTGCCAGCAGCTCGGCCGGGGAGCTGTTTTTT	CASSSAGELFF
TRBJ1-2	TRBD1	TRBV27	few	TGTGCCAGCAGGCGGGACAGTTCAGTAGGCTACACCTTC	CASRRDSSVGYTF
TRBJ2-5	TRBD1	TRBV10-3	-	TGTGCCATCAGAGACAGGGGTGGGACCCAGTACTTC	CAIRDRGGTQYF
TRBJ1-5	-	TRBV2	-	TGTGCCAGCAGTGGGACAGGCAATCAGCCCCAGCATTTT	CASSGTGNQPQHF
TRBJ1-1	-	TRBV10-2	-	TGCGCCAGCAGCGCACAGGGGAACACTGAAGCTTTCTTT	CASSAQGNTEAFF
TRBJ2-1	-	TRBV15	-	TGTGCCACCAGCAGAGAGCACGGAGGAACCTACAATGAGCAGTTCTTC	CATSREHGGTYNEQFF
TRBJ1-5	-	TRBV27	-	TGTGCCAGCAGTTTACGGGGGACGCGGAATAGCAATCAGCCCCAGCATTTT	CASSLRGTRNSNQPQHF
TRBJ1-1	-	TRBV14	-	TGTGCCAGCAGCCAAGTGGGGGGCACTGAAGCTTTCTTT	CASSQVGGTEAFF
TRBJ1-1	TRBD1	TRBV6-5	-	TGTGCCAGCAGCCCGACAGGGGGCAGGAACACTGAAGCTTTCTTT	CASSPTGGRNTEAFF
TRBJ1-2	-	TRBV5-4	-	TGTGCCAGCAGCTTTGGGGCTGGGGTGGGAACCTTTCGGGGCTACACCTTC	CASSFGAGVGTFRGYTF
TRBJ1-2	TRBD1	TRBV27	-	TGTGCCAGCAGAACCGGACAGGGAGTTAACTATGGCTACACCTTC	CASRTGQGVNYGYTF
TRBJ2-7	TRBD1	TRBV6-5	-	TGTGCCAGCGGAAAGACAGGGGGCAAATACGAGCAGTACTTC	CASGKTGGKYEQYF
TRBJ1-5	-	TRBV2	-	TGTGCCAGCAGTGGCGGGGTCGGGAGGGCTAGCAATCAGCCCCAGCATTTT	CASSGGVGRASNQPQHF
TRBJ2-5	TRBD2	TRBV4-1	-	TGCGCCAGCAGCCACATTAGCGGGGGGGACCAAGAGACCCAGTACTTC	CASSHISGGDQETQYF
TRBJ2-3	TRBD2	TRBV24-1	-	TGTGCCACCGTGGAAGTAGCGGGGAGGCCAGTCCTCGGAGATACGCAGTATTTT	CATVEVAGRPVLGDTQYF
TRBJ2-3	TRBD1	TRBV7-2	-	TGTGCCAGCAGCTGGGGGACAGTCGCCTTAGATACGCAGTATTTT	CASSWGTVALDTQYF
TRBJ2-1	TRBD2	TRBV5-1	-	TGCGCCAGCAGGGCGGCGGGGGGGTCCAGCTCCTACAATGAGCAGTTCTTC	CASRAAGGSSSYNEQFF
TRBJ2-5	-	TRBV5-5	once	TGTGCCAGCAGCTTTGGGGGGTCCCAAGAGACCCAGTACTTC	CASSFGGSQETQYF
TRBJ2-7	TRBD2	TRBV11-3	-	TGTGCCAGCAGCCTTAGCGGGGGCCACGAGCAGTACTTC	CASSLSGGHEQYF
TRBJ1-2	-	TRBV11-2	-	TGTGCCAGCAGCTTCTCGGGGAACTATGGCTACACCTTC	CASSFSGNYGYTF
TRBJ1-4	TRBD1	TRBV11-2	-	TGTGCCAGCAGCTTAGATGGGGACAGGGGGGAAAAACTGTTTTTT	CASSLDGDRGEKLFF
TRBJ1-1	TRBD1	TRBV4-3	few	TGCGCCAGCAGCCAAGGCCTGTATGAGGGGGCGAACACTGAAGCTTTCTTT	CASSQGLYEGANTEAFF
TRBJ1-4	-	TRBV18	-	TGTGCCAGCTCACCACCGAACCGGGAAAAACTGTTTTTT	CASSPPNREKLFF
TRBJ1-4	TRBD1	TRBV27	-	TGTGCCAGCAGTTTATGGAGGACAGGGGGCATTGAAAAACTGTTTTTT	CASSLWRTGGIEKLFF
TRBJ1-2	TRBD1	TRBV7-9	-	TGTGCCAGCAGCTTAGACGCTCGGACAGGGGGCGGCTACACCTTC	CASSLDARTGGGYTF
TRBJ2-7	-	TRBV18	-	TGTGCCAGCTCACCATTAGCAGGGGAGGGCGAGCAGTACTTC	CASSPLAGEGEQYF
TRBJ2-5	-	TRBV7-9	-	TGTGCCAGCACTATAACGGGGGACGGGACCCAGTACTTC	CASTITGDGTQYF
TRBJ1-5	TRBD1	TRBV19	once	TGTGCCAGTAGTATAGGACAGGGTGATCAGCCCCAGCATTTT	CASSIGQGDQPQHF
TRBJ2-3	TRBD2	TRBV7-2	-	TGTGCCAGCAGCCCAGGACTAGCGGGGGGGCGGGTTTTT	CASSPGLAGGRVF
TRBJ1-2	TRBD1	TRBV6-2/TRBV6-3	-	TGTGCCAGCAGTCTCGCCGGGACAGGGTATATCTATGGCTACACCTTC	CASSLAGTGYIYGYTF
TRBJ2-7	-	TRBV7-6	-	TGTGCCAGCAGCTTATTTCCTAGCCATCCCCCGGACTACGAGCAGTACTTC	CASSLFPSHPPDYEQYF
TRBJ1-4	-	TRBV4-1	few	TGCGCCAGCAGCCAGGCCGGGACGAGGGGGGAAAAACTGTTTTTT	CASSQAGTRGEKLFF
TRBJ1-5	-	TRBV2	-	TGTGCCAGCAGTGAGGGGGGATATAGCAATCAGCCCCAGCATTTT	CASSEGGYSNQPQHF
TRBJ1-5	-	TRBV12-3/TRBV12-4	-	TGTGCCAGCAGTTTTAGCGTCAATCAGCCCCAGCATTTT	CASSFSVNQPQHF
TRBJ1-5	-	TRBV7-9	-	TGTGCCAGCAGCTTAGGCGAGAGGCAGCCCCAGCATTTT	CASSLGERQPQHF
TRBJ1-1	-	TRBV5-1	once	TGCGCCAGCAGCTTGGATACAGCCTTAAACACTGAAGCTTTCTTT	CASSLDTALNTEAFF
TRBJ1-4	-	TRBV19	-	TGTGCCAGTAGTTTCCGAGGAGGGGCTAATGAAAAACTGTTTTTT	CASSFRGGANEKLFF
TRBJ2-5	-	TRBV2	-	TGTGCCAGCAGTACACAGACAGATACTCAAGAGACCCAGTACTTC	CASSTQTDTQETQYF
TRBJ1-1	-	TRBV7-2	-	TGTGCCAGCAGCTGGGGGGGTTACACTGAAGCTTTCTTT	CASSWGGYTEAFF
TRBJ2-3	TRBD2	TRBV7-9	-	TGTGCCAGCAGGTCGGCGGGGGGGTTCGCAGATACGCAGTATTTT	CASRSAGGFADTQYF
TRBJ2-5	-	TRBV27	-	TGTGCCACCAAGGTCGGTGGGGACACTATAACTCAAGAGACCCAGTACTTC	CATKVGGDTITQETQYF
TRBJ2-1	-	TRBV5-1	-	TGCGCCAGCAGCTTGGGGACAGAATCCTACAATGAGCAGTTCTTC	CASSLGTESYNEQFF
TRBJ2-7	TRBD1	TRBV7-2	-	TGTGCCAGCAGCCAGGACAGGGGATCCTCCTACGAGCAGTACTTC	CASSQDRGSSYEQYF
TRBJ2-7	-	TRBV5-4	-	TGTGCCAGCGCTTACAGGGGAGGCTCCGAGCAGTACTTC	CASAYRGGSEQYF
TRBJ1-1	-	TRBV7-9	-	TGTGCCAGCACCGCCCGGGGAAACTCCCACACTGAAGCTTTCTTT	CASTARGNSHTEAFF
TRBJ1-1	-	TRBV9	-	TGTGCCAGCAGCGTTTTTCAGGGTGGCAACACTGAAGCTTTCTTT	CASSVFQGGNTEAFF
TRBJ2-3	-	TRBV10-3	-	TGTGCCATCAGTGAGTCGTCAGTACGCGGCCTTAGCCACACAGATACGCAGTATTTT	CAISESSVRGLSHTDTQYF
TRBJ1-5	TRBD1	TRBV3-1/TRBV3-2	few	TGTGCCAGCAGCTCACGACAGGGTGGCAATCAGCCCCAGCATTTT	CASSSRQGGNQPQHF